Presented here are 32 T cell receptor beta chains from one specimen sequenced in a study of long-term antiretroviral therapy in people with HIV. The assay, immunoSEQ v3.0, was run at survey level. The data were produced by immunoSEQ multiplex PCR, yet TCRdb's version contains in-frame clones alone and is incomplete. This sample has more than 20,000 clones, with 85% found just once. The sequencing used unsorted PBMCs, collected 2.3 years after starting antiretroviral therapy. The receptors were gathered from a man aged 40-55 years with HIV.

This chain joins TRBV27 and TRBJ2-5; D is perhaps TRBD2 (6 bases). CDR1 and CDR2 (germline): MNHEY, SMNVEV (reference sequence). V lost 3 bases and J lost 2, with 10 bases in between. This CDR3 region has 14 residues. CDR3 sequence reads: CASSFLGGQETQYF. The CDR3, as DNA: TGTGCCAGCAGTTTCTTGGGGGGTCAAGAGACCCAGTACTTC.

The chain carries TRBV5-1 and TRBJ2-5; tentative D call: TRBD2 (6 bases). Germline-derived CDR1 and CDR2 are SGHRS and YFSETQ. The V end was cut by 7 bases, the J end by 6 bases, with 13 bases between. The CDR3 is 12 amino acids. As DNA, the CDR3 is TGCGCCAGCCGACTAGGCGGGCAGACCCAGTACTTC. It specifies CASRLGGQTQYF.

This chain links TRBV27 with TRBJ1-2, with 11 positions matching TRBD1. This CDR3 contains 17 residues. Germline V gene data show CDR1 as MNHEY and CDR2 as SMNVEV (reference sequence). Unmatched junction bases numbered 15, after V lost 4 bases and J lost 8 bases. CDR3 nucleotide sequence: TGTGCCAGCAGTTCCTCCCGCCAAGGACAGGGGGCGGGAGGCTACACCTTC. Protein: CASSSSRQGQGAGGYTF.

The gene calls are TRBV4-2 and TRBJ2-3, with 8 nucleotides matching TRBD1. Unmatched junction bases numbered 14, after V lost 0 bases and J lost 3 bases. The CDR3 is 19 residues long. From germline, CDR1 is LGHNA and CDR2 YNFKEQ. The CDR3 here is CASSQEGQAEGSFTDTQYF. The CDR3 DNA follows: TGTGCCAGCAGCCAAGAGGGACAGGCGGAAGGAAGTTTTACAGATACGCAGTATTTT.

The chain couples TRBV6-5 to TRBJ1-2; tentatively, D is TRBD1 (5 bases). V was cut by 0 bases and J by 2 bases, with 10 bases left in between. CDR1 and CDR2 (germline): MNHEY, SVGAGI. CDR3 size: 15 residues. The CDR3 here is CASSYSPAGNYGYTF. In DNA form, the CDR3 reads TGTGCCAGCAGTTACTCCCCTGCAGGGAACTATGGCTACACCTTC.

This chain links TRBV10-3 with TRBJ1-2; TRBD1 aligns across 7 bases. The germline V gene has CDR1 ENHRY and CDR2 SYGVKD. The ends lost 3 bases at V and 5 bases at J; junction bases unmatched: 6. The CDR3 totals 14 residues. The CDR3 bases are TGTGCCATCAGTGATGAGGCAGGGGGTTATGGCTACACCTTC. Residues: CAISDEAGGYGYTF.

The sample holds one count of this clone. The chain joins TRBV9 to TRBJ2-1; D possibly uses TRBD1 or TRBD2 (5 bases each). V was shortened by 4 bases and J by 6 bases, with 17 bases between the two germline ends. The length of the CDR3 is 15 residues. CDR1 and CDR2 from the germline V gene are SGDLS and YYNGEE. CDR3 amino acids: CASSSRDLIGNEQFF. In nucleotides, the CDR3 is TGTGCCAGCAGCTCCCGGGACCTGATAGGCAATGAGCAGTTCTTC.

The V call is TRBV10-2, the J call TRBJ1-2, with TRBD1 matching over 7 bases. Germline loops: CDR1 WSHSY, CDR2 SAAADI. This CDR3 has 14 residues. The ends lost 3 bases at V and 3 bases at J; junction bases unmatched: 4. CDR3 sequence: CASSEGTAYYGYTF. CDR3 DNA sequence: TGCGCCAGCAGTGAAGGGACAGCCTACTATGGCTACACCTTC.

The CDR3 nucleotides read TGCGCCAGCAGCTTTCCCAGACAGGGGACTAACTATGGCTACACCTTC. It specifies CASSFPRQGTNYGYTF. The V call is TRBV5-1, the J call TRBJ1-2; 8 bases fit TRBD1. CDR1 and CDR2 (germline): SGHRS, YFSETQ. The CDR3 is 16 amino acids. The ends lost 2 bases at V and 0 bases at J; junction bases unmatched: 6.

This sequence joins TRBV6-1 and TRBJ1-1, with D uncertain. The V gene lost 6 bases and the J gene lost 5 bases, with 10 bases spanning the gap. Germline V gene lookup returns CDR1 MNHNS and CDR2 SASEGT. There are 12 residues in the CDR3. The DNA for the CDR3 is TGTGCCAGCAGCCTACCAAGGACTGAAGCTTTCTTT. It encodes CASSLPRTEAFF.

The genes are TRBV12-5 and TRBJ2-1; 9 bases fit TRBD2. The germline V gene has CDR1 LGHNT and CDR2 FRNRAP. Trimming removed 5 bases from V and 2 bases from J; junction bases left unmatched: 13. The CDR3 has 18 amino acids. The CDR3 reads CASGPSTFSGSPYNEQFF. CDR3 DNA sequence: TGTGCTAGTGGTCCCTCAACGTTTAGCGGGAGCCCCTACAATGAGCAGTTCTTC.

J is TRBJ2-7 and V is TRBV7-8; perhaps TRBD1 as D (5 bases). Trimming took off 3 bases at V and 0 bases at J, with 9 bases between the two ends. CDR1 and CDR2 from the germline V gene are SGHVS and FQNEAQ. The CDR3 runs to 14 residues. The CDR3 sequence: CASSFLDTSYEQYF. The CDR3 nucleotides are TGTGCCAGCAGCTTTCTGGACACCTCCTACGAGCAGTACTTC.

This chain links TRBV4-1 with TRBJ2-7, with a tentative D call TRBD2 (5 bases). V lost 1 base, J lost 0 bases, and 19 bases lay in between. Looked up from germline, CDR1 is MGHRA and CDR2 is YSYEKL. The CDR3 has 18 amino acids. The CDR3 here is CASSQAPGWPDDSYEQYF. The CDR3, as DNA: TGCGCCAGCAGCCAAGCCCCGGGGTGGCCCGATGACTCCTACGAGCAGTACTTC.

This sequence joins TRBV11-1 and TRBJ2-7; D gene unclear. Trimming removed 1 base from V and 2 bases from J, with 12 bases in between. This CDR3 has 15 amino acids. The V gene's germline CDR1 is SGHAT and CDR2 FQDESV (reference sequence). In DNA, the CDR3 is TGTGCCAGCAGCTTAGGCGGAAGCCGAACCTACGAGCAGTACTTC. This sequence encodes CASSLGGSRTYEQYF.

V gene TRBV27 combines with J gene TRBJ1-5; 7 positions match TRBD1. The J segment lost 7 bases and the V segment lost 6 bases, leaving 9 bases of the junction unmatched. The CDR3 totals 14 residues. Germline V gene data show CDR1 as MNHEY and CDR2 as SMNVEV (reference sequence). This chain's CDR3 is CASRETTGRQPQHF. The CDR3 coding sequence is TGTGCCAGCAGGGAAACGACAGGGCGGCAGCCCCAGCATTTT.

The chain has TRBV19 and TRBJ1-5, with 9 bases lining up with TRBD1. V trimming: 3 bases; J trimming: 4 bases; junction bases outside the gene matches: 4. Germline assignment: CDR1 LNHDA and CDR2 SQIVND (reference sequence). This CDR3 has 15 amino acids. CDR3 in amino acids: CASSMSGQGNQPQHF. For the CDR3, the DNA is TGTGCCAGTAGTATGAGTGGACAGGGGAATCAGCCCCAGCATTTT.

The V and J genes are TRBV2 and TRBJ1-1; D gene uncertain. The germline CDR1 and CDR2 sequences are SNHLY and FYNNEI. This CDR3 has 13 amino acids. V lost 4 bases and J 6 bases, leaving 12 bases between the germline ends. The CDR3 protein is CASSGLNAAEAFF. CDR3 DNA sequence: TGTGCCAGCAGTGGACTAAACGCTGCTGAAGCTTTCTTT.

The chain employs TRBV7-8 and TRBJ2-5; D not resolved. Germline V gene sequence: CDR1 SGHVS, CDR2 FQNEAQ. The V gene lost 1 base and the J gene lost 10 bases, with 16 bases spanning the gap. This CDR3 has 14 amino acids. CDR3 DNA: TGTGCCAGCAGCTTAGTGGGAATAAGAGACGACCAGTACTTC. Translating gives CASSLVGIRDDQYF. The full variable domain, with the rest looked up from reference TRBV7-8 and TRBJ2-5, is GAGVSQSPRYKVAKRGQDVALRCDPISGHVSLFWYQQALGQGPEFLTYFQNEAQLDKSGLPSDRFFAERPEGSVSTLKIQRTQQEDSAVYLCASSLVGIRDDQYFGPGTRLLVL.

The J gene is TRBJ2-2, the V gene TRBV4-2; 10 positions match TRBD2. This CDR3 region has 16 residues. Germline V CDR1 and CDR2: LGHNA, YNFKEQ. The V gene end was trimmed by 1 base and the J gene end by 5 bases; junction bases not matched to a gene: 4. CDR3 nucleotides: TGTGCCAGCAGCCAAGGGCTAGCGGGAGTTACCGGGGAGCTGTTTTTT. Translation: CASSQGLAGVTGELFF.

CDR3 DNA sequence: TGTGCCAGCAGTTTAGGGCAGGGTGGCTATGGCTACACCTTC. Protein sequence: CASSLGQGGYGYTF. V and J are TRBV27 and TRBJ1-2, with D possibly matching TRBD1 (5 bases). This CDR3 region has 14 residues. Germline CDR1 reads MNHEY; CDR2 reads SMNVEV (reference sequence). Trimming removed 2 bases from V and 4 bases from J, with 11 bases in between.

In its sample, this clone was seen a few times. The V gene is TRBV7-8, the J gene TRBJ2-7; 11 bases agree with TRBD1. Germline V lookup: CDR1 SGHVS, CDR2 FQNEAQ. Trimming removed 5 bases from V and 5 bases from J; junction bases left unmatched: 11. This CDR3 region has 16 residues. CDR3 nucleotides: TGTGCCAGCAGCGGGGGGCGGACAGGGGGCTATGACGAGCAGTACTTC. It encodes CASSGGRTGGYDEQYF.

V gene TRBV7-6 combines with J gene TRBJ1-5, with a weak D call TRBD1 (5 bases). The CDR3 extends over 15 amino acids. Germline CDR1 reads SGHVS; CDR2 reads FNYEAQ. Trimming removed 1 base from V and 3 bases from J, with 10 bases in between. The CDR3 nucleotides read TGTGCCAGCAGCTTAGATGAGGGGTTCAATCAGCCCCAGCATTTT. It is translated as CASSLDEGFNQPQHF.

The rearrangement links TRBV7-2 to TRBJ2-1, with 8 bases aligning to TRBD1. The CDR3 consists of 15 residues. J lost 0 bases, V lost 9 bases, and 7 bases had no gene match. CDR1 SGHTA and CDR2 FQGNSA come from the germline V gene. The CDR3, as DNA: TGTGCCAGGAGGGGACAGGACGGCTCCTACAATGAGCAGTTCTTC. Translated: CARRGQDGSYNEQFF.

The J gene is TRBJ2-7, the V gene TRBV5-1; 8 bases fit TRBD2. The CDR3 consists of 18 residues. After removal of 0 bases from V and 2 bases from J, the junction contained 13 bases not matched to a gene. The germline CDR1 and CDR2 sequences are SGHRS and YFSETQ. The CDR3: CASSLVGSGTFQAYEQYF. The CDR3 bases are TGCGCCAGCAGCTTGGTGGGTAGCGGGACCTTTCAGGCCTACGAGCAGTACTTC.

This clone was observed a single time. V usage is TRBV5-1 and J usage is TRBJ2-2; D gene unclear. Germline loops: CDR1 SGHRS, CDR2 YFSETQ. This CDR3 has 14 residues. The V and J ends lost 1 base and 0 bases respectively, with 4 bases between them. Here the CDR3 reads CASSLFSNTGELFF. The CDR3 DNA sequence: TGCGCCAGCAGCTTGTTTTCGAACACCGGGGAGCTGTTTTTT.

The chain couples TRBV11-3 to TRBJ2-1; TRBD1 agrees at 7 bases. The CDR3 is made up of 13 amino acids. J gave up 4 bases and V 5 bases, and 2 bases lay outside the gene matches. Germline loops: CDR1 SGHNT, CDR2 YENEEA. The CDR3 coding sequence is TGTGCCAGCAGCAGGGACAGTTACAATGAGCAGTTCTTC. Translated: CASSRDSYNEQFF.

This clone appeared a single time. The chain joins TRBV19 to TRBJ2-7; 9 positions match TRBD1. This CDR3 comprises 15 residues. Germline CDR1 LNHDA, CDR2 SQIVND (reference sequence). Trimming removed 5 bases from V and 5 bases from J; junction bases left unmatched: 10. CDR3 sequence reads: CASSPWTGAGNEQYF. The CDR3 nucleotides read TGTGCCAGTAGTCCCTGGACAGGGGCAGGCAACGAGCAGTACTTC.

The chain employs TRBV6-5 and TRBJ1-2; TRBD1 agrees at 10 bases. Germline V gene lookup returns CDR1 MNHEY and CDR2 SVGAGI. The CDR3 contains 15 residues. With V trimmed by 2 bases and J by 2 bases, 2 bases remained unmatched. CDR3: CASSYDRGRNYGYTF. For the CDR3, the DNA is TGTGCCAGCAGTTACGACAGGGGGCGAAACTATGGCTACACCTTC.

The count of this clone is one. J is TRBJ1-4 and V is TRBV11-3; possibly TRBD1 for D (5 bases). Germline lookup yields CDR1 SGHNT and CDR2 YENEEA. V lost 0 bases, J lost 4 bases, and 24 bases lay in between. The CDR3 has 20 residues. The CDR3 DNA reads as TGTGCCAGCAGCTTAGATCCTCACCCCCCTTGGGACGGACTTAATGAAAAACTGTTTTTT. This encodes CASSLDPHPPWDGLNEKLFF.

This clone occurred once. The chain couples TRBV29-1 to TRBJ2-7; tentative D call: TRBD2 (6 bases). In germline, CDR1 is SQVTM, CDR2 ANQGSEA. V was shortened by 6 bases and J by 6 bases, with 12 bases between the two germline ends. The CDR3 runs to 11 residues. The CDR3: CSVEGMGEQYF. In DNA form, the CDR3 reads TGCAGCGTGGAGGGCATGGGCGAGCAGTACTTC.

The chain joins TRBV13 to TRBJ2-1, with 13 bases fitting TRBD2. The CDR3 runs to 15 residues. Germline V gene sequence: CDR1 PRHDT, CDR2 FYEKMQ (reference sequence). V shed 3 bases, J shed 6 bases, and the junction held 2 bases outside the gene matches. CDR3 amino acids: CASSFGTSGTNEQFF. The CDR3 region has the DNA TGTGCCAGCAGCTTCGGGACTAGCGGGACCAATGAGCAGTTCTTC. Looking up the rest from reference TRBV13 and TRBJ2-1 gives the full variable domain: AAGVIQSPRHLIKEKRETATLKCYPIPRHDTVYWYQQGPGQDPQFLISFYEKMQSDKGSIPDRFSAQQFSDYHSELNMSSLELGDSALYFCASSFGTSGTNEQFFGPGTRLTVL.

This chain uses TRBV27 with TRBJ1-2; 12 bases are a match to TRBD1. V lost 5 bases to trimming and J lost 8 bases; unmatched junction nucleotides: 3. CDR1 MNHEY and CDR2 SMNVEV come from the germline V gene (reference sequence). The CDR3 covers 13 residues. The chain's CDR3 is CASSPGQGAGYTF. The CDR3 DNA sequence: TGTGCCAGCAGTCCGGGACAGGGGGCAGGCTACACCTTC.